A single sample is the source of the 26 T cell receptor beta chains below, sequenced in a study of T cell changes during pregnancy in multiple sclerosis. Data came from immunoSEQ multiplex PCR; TCRdb stores just in-frame clones and leaves some out. This table has fewer than 130,000 clones, 80% to 95% appearing once. The material was peripheral blood, obtained after pregnancy. The receptor source for this set is a female donor with multiple sclerosis, enrolled in a pregnancy study.

V gene TRBV7-8 combines with J gene TRBJ1-2; TRBD1 agrees at 9 bases. Trimming cost V 5 bases and J 8 bases; bases outside gene matches: 9. The germline CDR1 and CDR2 sequences are SGHVS and FQNEAQ. The CDR3 runs to 14 residues. The CDR3 region is CASSPRTGERGYTF. The CDR3 DNA reads TGTGCCAGCAGCCCGAGGACAGGGGAGAGGGGCTACACCTTC.

V and J are TRBV9 and TRBJ1-2; TRBD1 agrees at 7 bases. Trimming cost V 0 bases and J 8 bases; bases outside gene matches: 7. The germline gives CDR1 SGDLS, CDR2 YYNGEE. The CDR3 is 14 residues long. The CDR3 loop reads CASSVDAGTDGYTF. CDR3 sequence (DNA): TGTGCCAGCAGCGTAGATGCCGGGACAGACGGCTACACCTTC.

The V and J genes are TRBV7-2 and TRBJ2-3; 10 bases fit TRBD2. V shed 8 bases and J 10 bases; nucleotides not matched to a gene: 12. The germline V gene has CDR1 SGHTA and CDR2 FQGNSA. The CDR3 has 14 amino acids. The CDR3 is CASVSSGGSAAQYF. The CDR3 nucleotides read TGTGCCAGCGTGAGTAGCGGGGGGTCCGCAGCGCAGTATTTT.

In its sample, this clone was seen once. The rearrangement joins TRBV7-9 to TRBJ2-3; tentatively, D is TRBD1 (6 bases). V shed 4 bases and J shed 0 bases, with 8 bases lying between them. This CDR3 has 14 residues. The V gene's germline CDR1 is SEHNR and CDR2 FQNEAQ (reference sequence). CDR3 sequence: CASSSTGSTDTQYF. CDR3 DNA sequence: TGTGCCAGCAGCTCGACAGGTAGCACAGATACGCAGTATTTT. The entire variable domain, with the rest obtained from reference TRBV7-9 and TRBJ2-3, is as follows: DTGVSQNPRHKITKRGQNVTFRCDPISEHNRLYWYRQTLGQGPEFLTYFQNEAQLEKSRLLSDRFSAERPKGSFSTLEIQRTEQGDSAMYLCASSSTGSTDTQYFGPGTRLTVL.

This clone occurred once. The rearrangement uses TRBV11-2 and TRBJ2-7; D might be TRBD1 (5 bases). This CDR3 spans 14 amino acids. Germline assignment: CDR1 SGHAT and CDR2 FQNNGV. Trimming shortened V by 4 bases and J by 2 bases, and 12 bases separated the two germline ends. The CDR3 spells CASSWGGLAYEQYF. As DNA, the CDR3 is TGTGCCAGCAGCTGGGGCGGCCTGGCCTACGAGCAGTACTTC.

The chain couples TRBV6-6 to TRBJ2-7; no clear D. Trimming pared 5 bases from V and 0 bases from J, leaving 11 bases between. The CDR3 consists of 14 residues. Germline V gives CDR1 MNHNY, CDR2 SVGAGI (reference sequence). The CDR3 reads CASSPTVDSYEQYF. The CDR3 DNA follows: TGTGCCAGCAGTCCTACGGTCGACTCCTACGAGCAGTACTTC.

The chain couples TRBV7-8 to TRBJ2-2, with 10 bases identical to TRBD2. V lost 5 bases to trimming and J lost 6 bases; unmatched junction nucleotides: 15. CDR3 length: 18 amino acids. Germline CDR1 SGHVS, CDR2 FQNEAQ. The CDR3 nucleotides read TGTGCCAGCAGCGCACTCGTAGCGGGGGGTTCTCTTCCCGGGGAGCTGTTTTTT. Amino acids: CASSALVAGGSLPGELFF.

V gene TRBV13 combines with J gene TRBJ2-7; 7 nucleotides agree with TRBD1. Germline V CDR1 and CDR2: PRHDT, FYEKMQ (reference sequence). The CDR3 loop spans 14 amino acids. With V trimmed by 3 bases and J by 0 bases, 2 bases remained unmatched. CDR3 in amino acids: CASSFNRGSYEQYF. For the CDR3, the DNA is TGTGCCAGCAGCTTTAACAGGGGCTCCTACGAGCAGTACTTC.

The chain is built from TRBV12-5 and TRBJ2-3, with a tentative D call TRBD1 (5 bases). Trimming took off 0 bases at V and 1 base at J, with 8 bases between the two ends. Germline V lookup: CDR1 LGHNT, CDR2 FRNRAP. The CDR3 is made up of 15 amino acids. This chain's CDR3 is CASGLVPRGTDTQYF. CDR3 nucleotide sequence: TGTGCTAGTGGTTTGGTACCCAGGGGCACAGATACGCAGTATTTT.

The CDR3 spells CASSYSGTGFYGYTF. As DNA, the CDR3 is TGTGCCAGCAGTTACTCCGGGACAGGGTTCTATGGCTACACCTTC. The chain employs TRBV6-5 and TRBJ1-2, with 9 positions matching TRBD1. Germline V gene data show CDR1 as MNHEY and CDR2 as SVGAGI. The CDR3 totals 15 residues. V was clipped by 0 bases and J by 4 bases; unmatched bases: 3.

The chain combines TRBV7-2 with TRBJ1-2; 8 bases line up with TRBD1. CDR3 length: 13 residues. CDR1 and CDR2 (germline): SGHTA, FQGNSA. V dropped 3 bases and J dropped 8; count of bases not matched to a gene: 5. In DNA form, the CDR3 reads TGTGCCAGCAGCTTCGGACAGGGAGAAGGCTACACCTTC. This encodes CASSFGQGEGYTF.

V and J are TRBV11-2 and TRBJ2-3; tentative D call: TRBD2 (7 bases). The CDR3 consists of 17 residues. The germline gives CDR1 SGHAT, CDR2 FQNNGV. The ends were cut back, 0 bases at V and 4 bases at J, with 17 bases in the middle. CDR3 sequence (DNA): TGTGCCAGCAGCTTAGACCCCGTGGGGGGGGCCTCAGATACGCAGTATTTT. It specifies CASSLDPVGGASDTQYF.

This chain uses TRBV5-8 with TRBJ2-5; 7 bases are shared with TRBD1. J lost 10 bases, V lost 7 bases, and 13 bases had no gene match. This CDR3 region has 13 residues. Germline CDR1 SGHTS, CDR2 YDEGEE. The CDR3 sequence is CASALGARTGQYF. DNA for the CDR3: TGTGCCAGCGCTCTAGGCGCCCGGACAGGCCAGTACTTC.

J is TRBJ2-6 and V is TRBV2, with 9 positions matching TRBD1. The CDR3 extends over 17 amino acids. Germline assignment: CDR1 SNHLY and CDR2 FYNNEI. Trimming cost V 6 bases and J 0 bases; bases outside gene matches: 6. CDR3 residues: CASSSGTGLSGANVLTF. DNA of the CDR3: TGTGCCAGCAGCTCCGGGACAGGGCTCTCTGGGGCCAACGTCCTGACTTTC.

V and J are TRBV10-2 and TRBJ2-1; 11 nucleotides match TRBD2. The CDR3 is 15 residues long. Trimming at V came to 2 bases and at J to 6 bases, leaving 3 bases not matched to a gene. CDR1 is WSHSY and CDR2 is SAAADI in the germline V gene. CDR3 nucleotide sequence: TGCGCCAGCAGTGAGAGACTAGCGGGGTCCAATGAGCAGTTCTTC. Protein sequence: CASSERLAGSNEQFF.

The V and J genes are TRBV5-4 and TRBJ2-5; 10 bases match TRBD1. Germline V gene data show CDR1 as SGHNT and CDR2 as YYREEE (reference sequence). Trimming at V came to 5 bases and at J to 5 bases, leaving 12 bases not matched to a gene. The CDR3 sequence is 16 residues long. DNA for the CDR3: TGTGCCAGCAGGCAAGGCTCCGGGACAGGGGAGGAGACCCAGTACTTC. Amino acid sequence: CASRQGSGTGEETQYF.

CDR3 residues: CASSEYRGNQPQHF. The CDR3 nucleotides are TGTGCCAGCAGTGAATACAGGGGAAACCAGCCCCAGCATTTT. The chain joins TRBV2 to TRBJ1-5, with 7 bases matching TRBD1. V lost 2 bases, J lost 7 bases, and 5 bases stayed unmatched. CDR1 and CDR2 from the germline V gene are SNHLY and FYNNEI. CDR3 length: 14 residues. The full variable domain, rest sourced from reference TRBV2 and TRBJ1-5, is EPEVTQTPSHQVTQMGQEVILRCVPISNHLYFYWYRQILGQKVEFLVSFYNNEISEKSEIFDDQFSVERPDGSNFTLKIRSTKLEDSAMYFCASSEYRGNQPQHFGDGTRLSIL.

DNA for the CDR3: TGTGCCAGCGGCATAAACTATGGCTACACCTTC. Translated: CASGINYGYTF. The rearrangement links TRBV7-2 to TRBJ1-2; D unresolved. Trimming pared 8 bases from V and 2 bases from J, leaving 6 bases between. CDR3 length: 11 residues. The germline V gene encodes CDR1 SGHTA and CDR2 FQGNSA.

The chain's CDR3 is CAIVSTGQGNYGYTF. The CDR3, as DNA: TGTGCCATCGTCTCCACGGGACAGGGGAACTATGGCTACACCTTC. The chain couples TRBV2 to TRBJ1-2, with 10 bases identical to TRBD1. This CDR3 is 15 amino acids long. Looked up from germline, CDR1 is SNHLY and CDR2 is FYNNEI. V shed 10 bases and J 2 bases; nucleotides not matched to a gene: 10.

This chain links TRBV5-1 with TRBJ1-1; D may be TRBD1 (5 bases). Trimming removed 0 bases from V and 0 bases from J, with 9 bases in between. The CDR3 contains 15 residues. Germline lookup yields CDR1 SGHRS and CDR2 YFSETQ. The CDR3 loop is CASSLEQAMNTEAFF. The CDR3 DNA reads as TGCGCCAGCAGCTTGGAACAGGCCATGAACACTGAAGCTTTCTTT.

The chain couples TRBV4-1 to TRBJ2-2, with 9 bases fitting TRBD1. Germline V lookup: CDR1 MGHRA, CDR2 YSYEKL. The CDR3 is 15 amino acids. The junction had 3 bases not matched to a gene; V was cut back by 2 bases and J by 5 bases. The CDR3 protein is CASSQRQGGTGELFF. DNA for the CDR3: TGCGCCAGCAGCCAAAGACAGGGGGGGACCGGGGAGCTGTTTTTT.

The chain combines TRBV27 with TRBJ1-2; possible D gene TRBD1, 5 bases. Trimming shortened V by 6 bases and J by 4 bases, and 12 bases separated the two germline ends. Per germline, CDR1 MNHEY and CDR2 SMNVEV (reference sequence). This CDR3 comprises 13 residues. The CDR3 region has the DNA TGTGCCAGCAGGGCAGGGAGGTTCTATGGCTACACCTTC. Protein sequence: CASRAGRFYGYTF.

V gene TRBV2 combines with J gene TRBJ1-5, with 8 positions matching TRBD1. V lost 6 bases, J lost 3 bases, and 7 bases stayed unmatched. Germline assignment: CDR1 SNHLY and CDR2 FYNNEI. This CDR3 contains 15 residues. CDR3 protein: CASRGRDRINQPQHF. The DNA for the CDR3 is TGTGCCAGCAGGGGTCGGGACAGGATCAATCAGCCCCAGCATTTT.

CDR3 amino acids: CASSDSDKGATDTQYF. CDR3 DNA sequence: TGTGCCAGCAGTGACTCGGACAAAGGGGCGACAGATACGCAGTATTTT. The chain employs TRBV6-4 and TRBJ2-3, with a possible D match to TRBD1 (5 bases). V dropped 0 bases and J dropped 3 bases, with 13 bases sitting between them. Germline V gene data show CDR1 as MRHNA and CDR2 as SNTAGT. The CDR3 is 16 residues long.

The V and J genes are TRBV5-4 and TRBJ1-4, with 7 bases fitting TRBD1. The CDR3 covers 14 residues. V was pared by 3 bases and J by 3 bases, with 2 bases of the junction left unmatched. CDR1 and CDR2 from the germline V gene are SGHNT and YYREEE (reference sequence). CDR3 nucleotides: TGTGCCAGCAGCTCCAGGGGGTCTAATGAAAAACTGTTTTTT. Translating it yields CASSSRGSNEKLFF.

This chain uses TRBV9 with TRBJ2-3, with 13 bases matching TRBD2. This CDR3 has 17 amino acids. Germline V gene sequence: CDR1 SGDLS, CDR2 YYNGEE. J lost 2 bases, V lost 3 bases, and 6 bases had no gene match. This chain's CDR3 is CASSATGLAGVTDTQYF. The CDR3 DNA sequence: TGTGCCAGCAGCGCCACCGGACTAGCGGGGGTCACAGATACGCAGTATTTT.